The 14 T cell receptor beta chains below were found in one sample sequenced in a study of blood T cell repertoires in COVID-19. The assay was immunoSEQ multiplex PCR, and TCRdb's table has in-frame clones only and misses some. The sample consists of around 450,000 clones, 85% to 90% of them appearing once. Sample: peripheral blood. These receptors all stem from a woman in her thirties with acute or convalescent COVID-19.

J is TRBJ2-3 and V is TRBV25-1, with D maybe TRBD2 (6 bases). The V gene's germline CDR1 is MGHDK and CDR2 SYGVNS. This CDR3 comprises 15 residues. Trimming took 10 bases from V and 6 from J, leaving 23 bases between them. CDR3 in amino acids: CANMRSSDRGDTQYF. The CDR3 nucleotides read TGTGCCAACATGCGTTCTAGCGATCGGGGGGATACGCAGTATTTT.

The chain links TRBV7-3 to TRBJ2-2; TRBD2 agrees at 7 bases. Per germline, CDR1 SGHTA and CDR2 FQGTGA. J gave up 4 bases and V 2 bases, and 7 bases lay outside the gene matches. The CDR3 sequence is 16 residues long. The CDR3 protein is CASSLRGERSTGELFF. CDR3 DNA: TGTGCCAGCAGCTTACGGGGGGAGCGGAGCACCGGGGAGCTGTTTTTT.

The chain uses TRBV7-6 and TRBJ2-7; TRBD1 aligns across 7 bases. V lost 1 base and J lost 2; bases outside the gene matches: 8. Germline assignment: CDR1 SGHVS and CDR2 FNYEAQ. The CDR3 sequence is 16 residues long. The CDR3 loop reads CASSLEGGQATYEQYF. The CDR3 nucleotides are TGTGCCAGCAGCTTAGAAGGTGGACAGGCTACCTACGAGCAGTACTTC.

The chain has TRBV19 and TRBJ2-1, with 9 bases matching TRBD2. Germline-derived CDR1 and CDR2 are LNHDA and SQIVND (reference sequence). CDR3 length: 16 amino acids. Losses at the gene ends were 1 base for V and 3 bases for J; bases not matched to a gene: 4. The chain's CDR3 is CASSIARGGIYNEQFF. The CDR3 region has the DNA TGTGCCAGTAGTATAGCGCGGGGGGGTATCTACAATGAGCAGTTCTTC.

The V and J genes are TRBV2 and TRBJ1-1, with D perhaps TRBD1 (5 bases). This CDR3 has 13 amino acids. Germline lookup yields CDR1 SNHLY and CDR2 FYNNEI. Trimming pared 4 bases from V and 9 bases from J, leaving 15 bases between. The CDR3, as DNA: TGTGCCAGCAGTGCCGGGGGGTGGGGAAAAGCTTTCTTT. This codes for CASSAGGWGKAFF.

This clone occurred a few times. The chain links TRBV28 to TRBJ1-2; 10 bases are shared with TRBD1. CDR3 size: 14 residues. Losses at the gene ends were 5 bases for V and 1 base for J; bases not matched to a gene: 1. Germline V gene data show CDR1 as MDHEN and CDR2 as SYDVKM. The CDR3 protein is CASSRDRGNYGYTF. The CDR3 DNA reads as TGTGCCAGCAGTAGGGACAGGGGTAACTATGGCTACACCTTC.

The CDR3 bases are TGCGCCAGCAGCTACGCGGCCAACCCCGACACAGATACGCAGTATTTT. Amino acid sequence: CASSYAANPDTDTQYF. The V call is TRBV5-1, the J call TRBJ2-3; D gene unclear. Germline assignment: CDR1 SGHRS and CDR2 YFSETQ. The CDR3 runs to 16 residues. V lost 3 bases and J lost 2, with 16 bases in between.

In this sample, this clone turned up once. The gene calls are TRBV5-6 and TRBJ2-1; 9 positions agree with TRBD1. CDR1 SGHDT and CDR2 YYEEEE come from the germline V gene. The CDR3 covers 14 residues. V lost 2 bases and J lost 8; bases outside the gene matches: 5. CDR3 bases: TGTGCCAGCAGCTTTGGGACAGGGAGCGATGAGCAGTTCTTC. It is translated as CASSFGTGSDEQFF.

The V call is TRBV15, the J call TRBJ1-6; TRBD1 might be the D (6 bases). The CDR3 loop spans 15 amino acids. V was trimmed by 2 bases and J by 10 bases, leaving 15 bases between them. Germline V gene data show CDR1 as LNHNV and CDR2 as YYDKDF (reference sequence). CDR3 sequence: CATSRPLTGGSPLHF. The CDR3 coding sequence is TGTGCCACCAGCAGACCGCTGACAGGTGGATCACCCCTCCACTTT. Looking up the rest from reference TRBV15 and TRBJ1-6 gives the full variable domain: DAMVIQNPRYQVTQFGKPVTLSCSQTLNHNVMYWYQQKSSQAPKLLFHYYDKDFNNEADTPDNFQSRRPNTSFCFLDIRSPGLGDTAMYLCATSRPLTGGSPLHFGNGTRLTVT.

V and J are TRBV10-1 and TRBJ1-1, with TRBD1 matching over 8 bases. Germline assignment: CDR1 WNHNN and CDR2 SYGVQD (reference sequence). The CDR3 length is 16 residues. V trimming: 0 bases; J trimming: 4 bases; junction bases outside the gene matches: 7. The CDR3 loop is CASSESRTGSGTEAFF. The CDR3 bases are TGCGCCAGCAGTGAGTCCAGGACAGGGAGCGGCACTGAAGCTTTCTTT.

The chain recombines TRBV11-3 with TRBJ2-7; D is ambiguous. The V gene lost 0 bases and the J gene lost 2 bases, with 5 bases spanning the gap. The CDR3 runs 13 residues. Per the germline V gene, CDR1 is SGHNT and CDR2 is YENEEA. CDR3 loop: CASSLDYTYEQYF. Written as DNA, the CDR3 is TGTGCCAGCAGCTTAGATTATACCTACGAGCAGTACTTC.

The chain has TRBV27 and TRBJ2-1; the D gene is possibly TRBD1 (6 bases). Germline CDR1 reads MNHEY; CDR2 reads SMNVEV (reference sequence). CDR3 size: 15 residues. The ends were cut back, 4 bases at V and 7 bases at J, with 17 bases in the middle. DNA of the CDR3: TGTGCCAGCAGTTGGTCAGGGGTCGTATGGAATGAGCAGTTCTTC. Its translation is CASSWSGVVWNEQFF.

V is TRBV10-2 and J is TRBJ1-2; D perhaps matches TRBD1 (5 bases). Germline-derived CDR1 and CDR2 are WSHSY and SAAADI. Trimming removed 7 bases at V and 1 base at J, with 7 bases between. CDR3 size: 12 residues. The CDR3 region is CASKQDNYGYTF. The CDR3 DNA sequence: TGCGCCAGCAAACAGGATAACTATGGCTACACCTTC.

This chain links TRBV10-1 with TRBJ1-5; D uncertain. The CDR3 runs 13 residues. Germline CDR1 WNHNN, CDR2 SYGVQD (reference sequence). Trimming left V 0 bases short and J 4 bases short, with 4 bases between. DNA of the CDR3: TGCGCCAGCAGTGAGTCGACTAATCAGCCCCAGCATTTT. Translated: CASSESTNQPQHF.